This T cell receptor beta chain was obtained from a study of T-cell memory formation after mild COVID-19. The CDR3 has 15 residues. The V gene end was trimmed by 3 bases and the J gene end by 1 base; junction bases not matched to a gene: 4. From germline, CDR1 is MGHRA and CDR2 YSYEKL. TCRdb passed the 5' RACE reads through MiXCR, listing each CDR3 protein once. In the table there are fewer than 400,000 distinct CDR3 sequences, approximately 16% of which are singletons. Study-wide findings and caveats: Clones which contracted sat mainly in CM and EM if CD4+, and in EMRA if CD8+.

With respect to this clonotype: The antigen is unknown.

The V and J genes are TRBV4-1 and TRBJ1-1; TRBD1 matches 8 bases. Sequencing used PBMCs or a T cell subset sorted from them (not recorded which). This TCR derives from a man between 18 and 35 years old who had mild COVID-19 (a few samples of this study predate the infection). Cell type and time point are not known. The CDR3 nucleotides are TGCGCCAGCAGCCAGCAGGGACAGGCGAACACTGAAGCTTTCTTT. Translating it yields CASSQQGQANTEAFF.